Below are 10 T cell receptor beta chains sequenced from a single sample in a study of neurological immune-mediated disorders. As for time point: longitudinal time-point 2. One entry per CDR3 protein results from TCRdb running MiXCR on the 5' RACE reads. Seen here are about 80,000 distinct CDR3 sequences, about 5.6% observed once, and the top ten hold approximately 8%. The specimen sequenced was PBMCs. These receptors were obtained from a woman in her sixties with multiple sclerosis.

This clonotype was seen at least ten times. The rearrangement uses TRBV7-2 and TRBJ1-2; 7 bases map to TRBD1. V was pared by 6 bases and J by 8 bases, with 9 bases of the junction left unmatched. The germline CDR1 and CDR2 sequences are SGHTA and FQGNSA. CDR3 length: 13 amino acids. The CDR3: CASRPGTARGYTF. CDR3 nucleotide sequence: TGTGCCAGCAGGCCAGGGACAGCGCGCGGCTACACCTTC.

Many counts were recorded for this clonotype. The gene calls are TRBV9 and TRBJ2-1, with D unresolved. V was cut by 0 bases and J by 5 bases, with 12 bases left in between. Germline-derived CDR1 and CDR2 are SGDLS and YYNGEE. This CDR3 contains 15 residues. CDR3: CASSVESQFNNEQFF. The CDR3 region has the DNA TGTGCCAGCAGCGTAGAGTCGCAGTTCAACAATGAGCAGTTCTTC.

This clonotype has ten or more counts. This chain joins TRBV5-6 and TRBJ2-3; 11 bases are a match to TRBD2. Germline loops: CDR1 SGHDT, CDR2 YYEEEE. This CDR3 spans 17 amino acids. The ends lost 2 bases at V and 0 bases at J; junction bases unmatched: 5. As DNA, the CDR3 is TGTGCCAGCAGCTTTAGCGGGGGGGGTTCTAGCACAGATACGCAGTATTTT. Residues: CASSFSGGGSSTDTQYF.

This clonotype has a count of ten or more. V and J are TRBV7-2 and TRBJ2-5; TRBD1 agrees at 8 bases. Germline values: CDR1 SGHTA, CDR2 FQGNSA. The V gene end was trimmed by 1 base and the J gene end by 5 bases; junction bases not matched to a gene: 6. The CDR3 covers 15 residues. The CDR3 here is CASSLDRGSGETQYF. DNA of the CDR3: TGTGCCAGCAGCTTAGACAGGGGGAGTGGTGAGACCCAGTACTTC.

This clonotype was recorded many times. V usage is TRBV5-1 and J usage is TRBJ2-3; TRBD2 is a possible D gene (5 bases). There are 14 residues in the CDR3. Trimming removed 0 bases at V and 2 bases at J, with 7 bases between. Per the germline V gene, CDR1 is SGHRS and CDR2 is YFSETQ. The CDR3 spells CASSLGTDTDTQYF. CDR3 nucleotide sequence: TGCGCCAGCAGCTTGGGGACTGACACAGATACGCAGTATTTT.

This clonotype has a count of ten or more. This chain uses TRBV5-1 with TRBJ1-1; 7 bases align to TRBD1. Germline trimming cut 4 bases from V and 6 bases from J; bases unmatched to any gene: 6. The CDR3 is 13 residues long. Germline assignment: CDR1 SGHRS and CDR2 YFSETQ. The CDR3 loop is CASSEQGFAEAFF. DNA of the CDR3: TGCGCCAGCAGCGAACAGGGGTTTGCTGAAGCTTTCTTT.

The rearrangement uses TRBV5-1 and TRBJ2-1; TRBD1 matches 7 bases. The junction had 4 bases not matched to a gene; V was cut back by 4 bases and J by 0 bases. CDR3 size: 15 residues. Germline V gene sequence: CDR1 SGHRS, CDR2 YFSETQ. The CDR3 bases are TGCGCCAGCAGCGAGACAGGGAGCTCCTACAATGAGCAGTTCTTC. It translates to CASSETGSSYNEQFF.

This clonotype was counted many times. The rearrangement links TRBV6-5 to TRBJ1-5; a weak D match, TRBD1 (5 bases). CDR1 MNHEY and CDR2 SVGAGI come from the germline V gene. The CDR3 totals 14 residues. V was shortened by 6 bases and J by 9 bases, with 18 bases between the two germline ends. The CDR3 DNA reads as TGTGCCAGCAGCCCCGGGGCCCAAAAAATGCCCCAGCATTTT. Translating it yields CASSPGAQKMPQHF.

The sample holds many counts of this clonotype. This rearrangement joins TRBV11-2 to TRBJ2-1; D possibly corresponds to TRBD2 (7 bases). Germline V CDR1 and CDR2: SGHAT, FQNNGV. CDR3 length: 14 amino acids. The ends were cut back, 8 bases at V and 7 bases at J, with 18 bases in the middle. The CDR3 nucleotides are TGTGCCAGCGCTCTGGGGGGGGGCTCGAATGAGCAGTTCTTC. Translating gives CASALGGGSNEQFF.

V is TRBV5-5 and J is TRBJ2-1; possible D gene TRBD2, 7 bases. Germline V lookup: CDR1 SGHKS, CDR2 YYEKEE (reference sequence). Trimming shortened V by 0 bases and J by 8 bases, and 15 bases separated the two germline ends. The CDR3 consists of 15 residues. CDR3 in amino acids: CASSLAGLGGDEQFF. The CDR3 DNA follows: TGTGCCAGCAGCTTGGCAGGACTAGGGGGAGATGAGCAGTTCTTC.